This T cell receptor (beta chain) is from a study of shared clonotypes between healthy human individuals. Overall study results and limits: Non-shared clonotypes displayed generation probabilities falling below those of clonotypes present in all four donors. The study's rarefaction showed incomplete sorted-subset sequencing despite large depth.

To note about this clone: Its cognate antigen is unknown. This CDR3 is also generated by other DNA sequences in the sample.

CD45RO-negative, CCR7-positively selected cells formed the naive CD8 fraction, excluding terminally differentiated effector memory CD45RA+ cells. V was pared by 2 bases and J by 5 bases, with 2 bases of the junction left unmatched. The CDR3 consists of 14 residues. Germline V gene lookup returns CDR1 GTSNPN and CDR2 SVGIG (reference sequence). Deep was the level used in running the assay. The genomic DNA of each subset was split evenly across several immunoSEQ plates. TCRdb's table, derived via immunoSEQ multiplex PCR, lists solely in-frame clones and lacks some. The profile covers fewer than 1 million clones, with about 97% appearing a single time and around 0.25% taken by the ten largest.

The chain is built from TRBV30 and TRBJ1-5, with 11 nucleotides matching TRBD1. This receptor was identified in a man aged 25-45 years in good health. Sequences were obtained from naive CD8+ T cells sorted from blood. The CDR3 is CAWSPGQGDQPQHF. As DNA, the CDR3 is TGTGCCTGGAGTCCGGGACAGGGGGATCAGCCCCAGCATTTT.